The entry below describes one TCR beta chain. Germline V gene lookup returns CDR1 MDHEN and CDR2 SYDVKM. V lost 2 bases to trimming and J lost 2 bases, with 10 bases between them. There are 16 residues in the CDR3. The source of the sample is a study of cytomegalovirus exposure and HLA in healthy donors. The primer mix had 60 Vbeta and 13 Jbeta primers. Method: immunoSEQ multiplex PCR; TCRdb's copy keeps in-frame clones and lacks some. The table includes over 150,000 clones, around 70% detected once. Donors likely had unrecorded immune exposures despite being nominally healthy when sampled. The TCR sequence derives from a man aged 25-40 years in good health and CMV-seronegative. V usage is TRBV28 and J usage is TRBJ1-6; D is unresolved. Sequenced: PBMCs. The CDR3 region is CASSLSPGTYNSPLHF. CDR3 bases: TGTGCCAGCAGTTTAAGTCCCGGGACCTATAATTCACCCCTCCACTTT.